These 26 T cell receptor beta chains were sequenced from one sample in a study of T cell changes during pregnancy in multiple sclerosis. Generated by immunoSEQ multiplex PCR, the TCRdb table keeps only in-frame clones and is missing some. The repertoire includes about 79,000 clones, around 93% of them detected once, and 0.65% to 0.95% sits in the top ten. Source: peripheral blood, taken in the second trimester of pregnancy. The receptor source for this set is a female donor in good health, enrolled as a control in a pregnancy study.

V usage is TRBV5-1 and J usage is TRBJ2-1; 12 bases match TRBD2. Germline V gene sequence: CDR1 SGHRS, CDR2 YFSETQ. V gave up 7 bases and J gave up 0 bases; unmatched junction bases: 14. The CDR3 sequence is 19 residues long. The CDR3 bases are TGCGCCAGCTCTACCCCGACTAGCGGGGGCCCTAACTCCTACAATGAGCAGTTCTTC. The encoded protein is CASSTPTSGGPNSYNEQFF.

This rearrangement joins TRBV10-3 to TRBJ2-3, with D possibly being TRBD1 (6 bases). The V end was cut by 6 bases, the J end by 6 bases, with 13 bases between. Germline V lookup: CDR1 ENHRY, CDR2 SYGVKD. This CDR3 spans 13 amino acids. CDR3 nucleotides: TGTGCCATCAGGGACCGACAGGAGGATACGCAGTATTTT. Its translation: CAIRDRQEDTQYF.

In its sample, this clone was seen once. The V gene is TRBV5-4, the J gene TRBJ1-1; D remains ambiguous. This CDR3 has 14 amino acids. Germline V gene data show CDR1 as SGHNT and CDR2 as YYREEE (reference sequence). Trimming shortened V by 4 bases and J by 5 bases, and 15 bases separated the two germline ends. The CDR3 loop reads CASSRGPGDTEAFF. As DNA, the CDR3 is TGTGCCAGCAGCCGAGGGCCTGGTGATACTGAAGCTTTCTTT. Drawing the rest from reference TRBV5-4 and TRBJ1-1, the complete variable domain is ETGVTQSPTHLIKTRGQQVTLRCSSQSGHNTVSWYQQALGQGPQFIFQYYREEENGRGNFPPRFSGLQFPNYSSELNVNALELDDSALYLCASSRGPGDTEAFFGQGTRLTVV.

V is TRBV5-4 and J is TRBJ1-1, with D possibly being TRBD1 (5 bases). Germline CDR1 reads SGHNT; CDR2 reads YYREEE (reference sequence). Trimming left V 0 bases short and J 1 base short, with 7 bases between. This CDR3 is 14 amino acids long. CDR3 in amino acids: CASSLARANTEAFF. CDR3 coding DNA: TGTGCCAGCAGCTTGGCCAGGGCGAACACTGAAGCTTTCTTT.

The chain has TRBV4-2 and TRBJ2-3; D might be TRBD2 (5 bases). The CDR3 runs 13 residues. The germline CDR1 and CDR2 sequences are LGHNA and YNFKEQ. Trimming shortened V by 3 bases and J by 6 bases, and 10 bases separated the two germline ends. DNA of the CDR3: TGTGCCAGCAGCCAGCGGGCCGGGGATACGCAGTATTTT. This sequence encodes CASSQRAGDTQYF.

V and J are TRBV9 and TRBJ2-3, with 7 bases identical to TRBD2. This CDR3 has 16 residues. From germline, CDR1 is SGDLS and CDR2 YYNGEE. V gave up 4 bases and J gave up 4 bases; unmatched junction bases: 12. The CDR3 region is CASSRPGGYEADTQYF. Here the CDR3 DNA reads TGTGCCAGCAGCAGACCGGGGGGTTACGAGGCAGATACGCAGTATTTT. Combining the CDR3 with reference TRBV9 and TRBJ2-3 gives the whole variable domain DSGVTQTPKHLITATGQRVTLRCSPRSGDLSVYWYQQSLDQGLQFLIQYYNGEERAKGNILERFSAQQFPDLHSELNLSSLELGDSALYFCASSRPGGYEADTQYFGPGTRLTVL.

As DNA, the CDR3 is TGTGCCAGCAGTAGACAGGGGGGTAGCGCTGAAGCTTTCTTT. Residues: CASSRQGGSAEAFF. The chain recombines TRBV5-4 with TRBJ1-1; 9 bases line up with TRBD1. In germline, CDR1 is SGHNT, CDR2 YYREEE (reference sequence). V dropped 5 bases and J dropped 6; count of bases not matched to a gene: 8. The CDR3 runs to 14 residues. Combining the CDR3 with reference TRBV5-4 and TRBJ1-1 gives the whole variable domain ETGVTQSPTHLIKTRGQQVTLRCSSQSGHNTVSWYQQALGQGPQFIFQYYREEENGRGNFPPRFSGLQFPNYSSELNVNALELDDSALYLCASSRQGGSAEAFFGQGTRLTVV.

This chain connects TRBV11-1 to TRBJ1-1, with no clear D. V gave up 6 bases and J gave up 7 bases, with 15 bases separating them. The CDR3 loop spans 13 amino acids. Germline V gene sequence: CDR1 SGHAT, CDR2 FQDESV (reference sequence). In nucleotides, the CDR3 is TGTGCCAGCAGACCCACCCTCCGAGATGAAGCTTTCTTT. Translating it yields CASRPTLRDEAFF.

V and J are TRBV18 and TRBJ1-5; the match to TRBD1 covers 8 bases. With V trimmed by 2 bases and J by 2 bases, 8 bases remained unmatched. The CDR3 is 17 amino acids. From germline, CDR1 is KGHSH and CDR2 LQKENI. CDR3 protein: CASSPGQGKDGNQPQHF. The CDR3 coding sequence is TGTGCCAGCTCACCAGGACAGGGAAAAGATGGCAATCAGCCCCAGCATTTT.

V gene TRBV27 combines with J gene TRBJ1-5; 7 bases are shared with TRBD1. Unmatched junction bases numbered 7, after V lost 6 bases and J lost 5 bases. The germline gives CDR1 MNHEY, CDR2 SMNVEV (reference sequence). The CDR3 runs 14 residues. Here the CDR3 DNA reads TGTGCCAGCAGACCAGGACAGGAGCATCAGCCCCAGCATTTT. Amino acid sequence: CASRPGQEHQPQHF.

The chain recombines TRBV11-2 with TRBJ2-7, with D perhaps matching TRBD2 (5 bases). The CDR3 contains 13 residues. Germline V lookup: CDR1 SGHAT, CDR2 FQNNGV. The V end was cut by 0 bases, the J end by 11 bases, with 14 bases between. CDR3 in amino acids: CASSLDRTRAEYF. The CDR3 nucleotides are TGTGCCAGCAGCTTAGACAGGACGCGGGCAGAGTACTTC. The full variable domain, its missing parts supplied by reference TRBV11-2 and TRBJ2-7, is EAGVAQSPRYKIIEKRQSVAFWCNPISGHATLYWYQQILGQGPKLLIQFQNNGVVDDSQLPKDRFSAERLKGVDSTLKIQPAKLEDSAVYLCASSLDRTRAEYFGPGTRLTVT.

The chain links TRBV25-1 to TRBJ1-4; the D is unclear. V was trimmed by 2 bases and J by 0 bases, leaving 4 bases between them. There are 14 residues in the CDR3. Germline V gives CDR1 MGHDK, CDR2 SYGVNS. This CDR3 is CASSEISTNEKLFF. The CDR3 DNA reads as TGTGCCAGCAGTGAAATCTCAACTAATGAAAAACTGTTTTTT.

The chain uses TRBV30 and TRBJ2-7; 11 nucleotides line up with TRBD1. The CDR3 is made up of 16 amino acids. Trimming cost V 0 bases and J 5 bases; bases outside gene matches: 9. In germline, CDR1 is GTSNPN, CDR2 SVGIG (reference sequence). Here the CDR3 DNA reads TGTGCCTGGAGTGTCATTCTTACGGGACAGGGGGACGAGCAGTACTTC. This codes for CAWSVILTGQGDEQYF. The full variable domain, completed using reference TRBV30 and TRBJ2-7, is SQTIHQWPATLVQPVGSPLSLECTVEGTSNPNLYWYRQAAGRGLQLLFYSVGIGQISSEVPQNLSASRPQDRQFILSSKKLLLSDSGFYLCAWSVILTGQGDEQYFGPGTRLTVT.

The V call is TRBV13, the J call TRBJ1-2; 9 bases agree with TRBD1. The V segment lost 5 bases and the J segment 4 bases; nucleotides outside the gene matches: 14. Per the germline V gene, CDR1 is PRHDT and CDR2 is FYEKMQ (reference sequence). There are 17 residues in the CDR3. As DNA, the CDR3 is TGTGCCAGCAGCCCCCGCTTTCCGGGACAGGGAGGCTATGGCTACACCTTC. This translates into CASSPRFPGQGGYGYTF.

This clone was detected only once. J is TRBJ2-5 and V is TRBV6-1; TRBD2 aligns across 8 bases. V was pared by 5 bases and J by 4 bases, with 3 bases of the junction left unmatched. The germline V gene has CDR1 MNHNS and CDR2 SASEGT. This CDR3 has 13 amino acids. DNA of the CDR3: TGTGCCAGCAGTCCAGCGGGGGCAGAGACCCAGTACTTC. Protein sequence: CASSPAGAETQYF.

DNA for the CDR3: TGCGCCAGCAGCTGGACAACAGGGGCCCCGGGGACAGATACGCAGTATTTT. It encodes CASSWTTGAPGTDTQYF. The chain carries TRBV5-1 and TRBJ2-3; 7 nucleotides align to TRBD1. The CDR3 spans 17 residues. J was trimmed by 3 bases and V by 3 bases; bases with no gene match: 13. Per the germline V gene, CDR1 is SGHRS and CDR2 is YFSETQ.

The rearrangement links TRBV9 to TRBJ1-1; possible D gene TRBD1, 6 bases. In germline, CDR1 is SGDLS, CDR2 YYNGEE. CDR3 length: 14 amino acids. V was shortened by 0 bases and J by 4 bases, with 10 bases between the two germline ends. As DNA, the CDR3 is TGTGCCAGCAGCGTAGAGGCGGGGGCCACTGAAGCTTTCTTT. It yields the protein CASSVEAGATEAFF. Full variable domain (remainder filled in from reference TRBV9 and TRBJ1-1): DSGVTQTPKHLITATGQRVTLRCSPRSGDLSVYWYQQSLDQGLQFLIQYYNGEERAKGNILERFSAQQFPDLHSELNLSSLELGDSALYFCASSVEAGATEAFFGQGTRLTVV.

V is TRBV6-6 and J is TRBJ1-2, with 7 nucleotides matching TRBD1. The CDR3 loop spans 14 amino acids. Germline V gene data show CDR1 as MNHNY and CDR2 as SVGAGI (reference sequence). With V trimmed by 2 bases and J by 7 bases, 7 bases remained unmatched. The chain's CDR3 is CASSYAEQGSGYTF. As DNA, the CDR3 is TGTGCCAGCAGTTACGCTGAACAGGGGTCTGGCTACACCTTC.

As DNA, the CDR3 is TGCGCCAGCAGCCAAGGAGGGCCCGGCGGTAATTCACCCCTCCACTTT. It specifies CASSQGGPGGNSPLHF. This chain connects TRBV4-3 to TRBJ1-6; D uncertain. Germline V gives CDR1 LGHNA, CDR2 YSLEER. Trimming cost V 1 base and J 6 bases, with 13 bases left between them. The CDR3 runs to 16 residues.

This clone counts as medium-sized. The chain combines TRBV9 with TRBJ1-6, with unresolved D. The V end lost 1 base, the J end lost 11 bases, and 19 bases lay between the germline ends. This CDR3 is built from 16 residues. Germline V gives CDR1 SGDLS, CDR2 YYNGEE. The CDR3 reads CASSVPDRRGKTPLHF. The CDR3 nucleotides are TGTGCCAGCAGCGTACCAGATCGCCGGGGTAAAACACCCCTCCACTTT.

The chain links TRBV6-5 to TRBJ2-7, with D possibly TRBD1 on 5 matching bases. The V gene's germline CDR1 is MNHEY and CDR2 SVGAGI. The CDR3 spans 15 residues. The V gene lost 6 bases and the J gene lost 3 bases, with 18 bases spanning the gap. CDR3 amino acids: CASSQDRTSRYEQYF. DNA for the CDR3: TGTGCCAGCAGCCAGGACCGGACATCTCGCTACGAGCAGTACTTC.

The CDR3 nucleotides are TGTGCCAGCAGCGAGGACAGGGATCGGCCCCAGCATTTT. Amino acids: CASSEDRDRPQHF. The genes are TRBV6-5 and TRBJ1-5, with TRBD1 identical over 8 bases. V shed 6 bases and J 9 bases; nucleotides not matched to a gene: 7. CDR3 length: 13 residues. Germline CDR1 reads MNHEY; CDR2 reads SVGAGI.

The chain links TRBV4-1 to TRBJ2-5; 8 nucleotides agree with TRBD1. The germline CDR1 and CDR2 sequences are MGHRA and YSYEKL. V gave up 1 base and J gave up 4 bases; unmatched junction bases: 8. The CDR3 is made up of 16 amino acids. This CDR3 reads CASSQAVTGVRETQYF. The CDR3 DNA is TGCGCCAGCAGCCAAGCCGTGACAGGGGTGAGAGAGACCCAGTACTTC.

The chain links TRBV4-2 to TRBJ2-3; TRBD2 agrees at 8 bases. The V gene end was trimmed by 0 bases and the J gene end by 1 base; junction bases not matched to a gene: 9. Germline-derived CDR1 and CDR2 are LGHNA and YNFKEQ. The CDR3 runs 18 residues. The CDR3 loop is CASSQEGVAGTRTDTQYF. The CDR3 DNA reads TGTGCCAGCAGCCAAGAGGGAGTAGCGGGGACCCGCACAGATACGCAGTATTTT.

This rearrangement joins TRBV30 to TRBJ1-2, with D perhaps TRBD1 (5 bases). Trimming stripped 4 bases from V and 6 bases from J, with 18 bases between. There are 14 residues in the CDR3. The germline gives CDR1 GTSNPN, CDR2 SVGIG (reference sequence). The CDR3 is CAWTRPGRRDGYTF. In DNA form, the CDR3 reads TGTGCCTGGACCAGACCAGGGAGGAGGGATGGCTACACCTTC.

The chain joins TRBV5-4 to TRBJ2-1; 12 nucleotides line up with TRBD1. This CDR3 is built from 14 residues. Germline CDR1 SGHNT, CDR2 YYREEE (reference sequence). V was clipped by 3 bases and J by 6 bases; unmatched bases: 1. The CDR3: CASSWDRGPNEQFF. The DNA for the CDR3 is TGTGCCAGCAGCTGGGACAGGGGGCCCAATGAGCAGTTCTTC.